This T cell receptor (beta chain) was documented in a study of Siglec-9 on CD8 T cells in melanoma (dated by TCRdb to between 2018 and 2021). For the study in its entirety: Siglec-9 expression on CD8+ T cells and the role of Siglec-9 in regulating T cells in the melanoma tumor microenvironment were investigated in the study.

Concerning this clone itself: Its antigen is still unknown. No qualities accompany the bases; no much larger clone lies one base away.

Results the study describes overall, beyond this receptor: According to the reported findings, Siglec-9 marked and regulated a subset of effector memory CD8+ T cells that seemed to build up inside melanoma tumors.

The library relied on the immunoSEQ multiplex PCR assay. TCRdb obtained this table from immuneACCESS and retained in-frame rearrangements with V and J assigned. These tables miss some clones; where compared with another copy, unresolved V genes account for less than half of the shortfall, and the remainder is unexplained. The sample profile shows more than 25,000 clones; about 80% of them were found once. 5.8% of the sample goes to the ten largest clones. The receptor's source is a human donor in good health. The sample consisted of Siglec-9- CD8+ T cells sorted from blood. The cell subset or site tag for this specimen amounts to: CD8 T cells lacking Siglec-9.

CDR3 sequence: CAWELTSYEQYF. The nucleotides are TGTGCCTGGGAACTTACGTCCTACGAGCAGTACTTC. Recombination linked TRBV30 to TRBJ2-7, with the D gene not confidently named. The CDR3 covers 12 residues, taking in both the cysteine and the phenylalanine. Only the CDR3 DNA stays, 36 bases, in frame from base 1. V gives up 5 bases and J gives up 1 base, and the segment between their germline ends measures 9 bases. CDR1 GTSNPN and CDR2 SVGIG are derived from the germline V gene (reference sequence). Reference TRBV30 and TRBJ2-7 genes cover what lies past the CDR3, so the full variable domain is SQTIHQWPATLVQPVGSPLSLECTVEGTSNPNLYWYRQAAGRGLQLLFYSVGIGQISSEVPQNLSASRPQDRQFILSSKKLLLSDSGFYLCAWELTSYEQYFGPGTRLTVT.